The rows below give T cell receptor beta chains drawn from one sample of a study of pediatric ulcerative colitis. Sequenced by immunoSEQ multiplex PCR; TCRdb stores in-frame clones only, minus some. The data show 30,000 to 35,000 clones, about three quarters seen once. Sequencing was performed on gut tissue. These receptors came from a boy aged 5 to 17 with mild ulcerative colitis. The CDR3 runs from the conserved cysteine through the conserved F or W. D genes are given only for firm matches. The size field is filled for only some rows; it gives once, few, many or a size class.

V gene: TRBV6-1; J gene: TRBJ1-2; clone size: .; D gene: TRBD1; CDR3 protein: CASSEAGTGYGYTF; CDR3 DNA: TGTGCCAGCAGTGAAGCCGGGACAGGCTATGGCTACACCTTC
V gene: TRBV4-1; J gene: TRBJ1-2; clone size: .; D gene: .; CDR3 protein: CASSPNRDGYGYTF; CDR3 DNA: TGCGCCAGCAGCCCCAACCGGGACGGCTATGGCTACACCTTC
V gene: TRBV5-6; J gene: TRBJ2-2; clone size: .; D gene: .; CDR3 protein: CASSLYRVTANTGELFF; CDR3 DNA: TGTGCCAGCAGCTTGTACAGGGTAACCGCGAACACCGGGGAGCTGTTTTTT
V gene: TRBV11-3; J gene: TRBJ2-5; clone size: .; D gene: TRBD2; CDR3 protein: CASSLLLAGGGETQYF; CDR3 DNA: TGTGCCAGCAGCTTATTACTAGCGGGGGGAGGTGAGACCCAGTACTTC
V gene: TRBV29-1; J gene: TRBJ2-7; clone size: .; D gene: TRBD2; CDR3 protein: CSAKRGGVDEQYF; CDR3 DNA: TGCAGCGCTAAGCGGGGGGGCGTCGACGAGCAGTACTTC
V gene: TRBV5-8; J gene: TRBJ2-7; clone size: .; D gene: TRBD1; CDR3 protein: CASGRQGAEQYF; CDR3 DNA: TGTGCCAGCGGTCGCCAGGGGGCCGAGCAGTACTTC
V gene: TRBV5-5; J gene: TRBJ1-1; clone size: .; D gene: TRBD1; CDR3 protein: CASSLGVTGVGSEAFF; CDR3 DNA: TGTGCCAGCAGCTTGGGAGTTACAGGGGTAGGTTCTGAAGCTTTCTTT
V gene: TRBV30; J gene: TRBJ2-5; clone size: .; D gene: .; CDR3 protein: CAWSFAYQETQYF; CDR3 DNA: TGTGCCTGGAGCTTTGCCTACCAAGAGACCCAGTACTTC
V gene: TRBV7-2; J gene: TRBJ2-1; clone size: once; D gene: .; CDR3 protein: CASSRLGVNEQFF; CDR3 DNA: TGTGCCAGCAGCCGACTAGGGGTTAATGAGCAGTTCTTC
V gene: TRBV13; J gene: TRBJ1-2; clone size: .; D gene: .; CDR3 protein: CASSLMGNYGYTF; CDR3 DNA: TGTGCCAGCAGCTTAATGGGCAACTATGGCTACACCTTC